This entry features one T cell receptor beta chain sequence. The J segment lost 4 bases and the V segment lost 9 bases, leaving 7 bases of the junction unmatched. Looked up from germline, CDR1 is MNHEY and CDR2 is SVGAGI. The CDR3 is 14 residues long. The data derive from a study of blood T cell repertoires in COVID-19. Turning to the study itself: T cells, B-cell-depleted T cells, or PBMCs provided the cDNA or gDNA that served as material.

Profiling relied on immunoSEQ multiplex PCR, and the TCRdb table lists in-frame clones only, not all of them. The sample lists roughly 290,000 clones, approximately 89% seen once, with roughly 8% in the top ten. This chain connects TRBV6-5 to TRBJ2-2; 8 bases align to TRBD2. The source material was peripheral blood. This TCR came from a woman aged 45-59 years who had recovered from COVID-19. CDR3 protein: CASQREWSTGELFF. The CDR3 DNA follows: TGTGCCAGTCAGCGGGAGTGGAGCACCGGGGAGCTGTTTTTT.